These T cell receptor beta chains were read from a single sample in a study of early T cells in non-severe SARS-CoV-2 infection. TCRdb ran MiXCR on the 5' RACE reads and lists one entry per CDR3 protein. This sample has about 71,000 distinct CDR3 sequences, with roughly an eighth found just once. The specimen was whole blood. These receptors were collected from an adult who was a healthcare worker with PCR-confirmed SARS-CoV-2 infection or an uninfected control (not recorded which). Both conserved end residues are part of each CDR3. Each record gives: clone size, V gene, D gene, J gene, CDR3 DNA, CDR3 protein. D genes are given only for firm matches. Clone size is shown for a subset of rows, as once, few, many or a class of expanded clone.

>.|TRBV6-2/TRBV6-3|TRBD1|TRBJ1-1
TGTGCCAGCAGTTACTTCGGACAGGGGTACACTGAAGCTTTCTTT
CASSYFGQGYTEAFF
>.|TRBV4-3|TRBD1|TRBJ1-6
TGCGCCAGCAGCGTATTACAGGGGGCATCACCCCTCCACTTT
CASSVLQGASPLHF
>.|TRBV5-1|.|TRBJ2-1
TGCGCCAGCAGCTTGAGGGGGGGACCCAATGAGCAGTTCTTC
CASSLRGGPNEQFF
>.|TRBV7-9|.|TRBJ1-6
TGTGCCAGCACCATAGCCGATTCACCCCTCCACTTT
CASTIADSPLHF
>few|TRBV28|TRBD2|TRBJ2-1
TGTGCCAGCAGCGAGACTAGCGGGGGGGCCTATGAGCAGTTCTTC
CASSETSGGAYEQFF
>.|TRBV3-1|TRBD1|TRBJ1-1
TGTGCCAGCAGGCTCACAGGGGCGAACACTGAAGCTTTCTTT
CASRLTGANTEAFF
>.|TRBV5-1|TRBD1|TRBJ2-7
TGCGCCAGCAGCTTCGGGGACAGGGATTACGAGCAGTACTTC
CASSFGDRDYEQYF
>few|TRBV7-9|TRBD1|TRBJ2-7
TGTGCCAGCAGTTCTATCCGGGACAGGGCCTACGAGCAGTACTTC
CASSSIRDRAYEQYF
>many|TRBV5-1|.|TRBJ2-5
TGCGCCAGCAGGTTTGATGGCCTCCGAGAGACCCAGTACTTC
CASRFDGLRETQYF
>.|TRBV10-3|TRBD1|TRBJ1-2
TGTGCCATCAAGGGGGCAGGCTATGTCTATGGCTACACCTTC
CAIKGAGYVYGYTF
>.|TRBV9|.|TRBJ1-6
TGTGCCAGCAGCGTAGCTCTGACAGATTCACCCCTCCACTTT
CASSVALTDSPLHF
>.|TRBV5-1|.|TRBJ1-4
TGCGCCAGCAGCCGGGGATGGCCGGACGGTGAAAAACTGTTTTTT
CASSRGWPDGEKLFF
>few|TRBV19|TRBD1|TRBJ1-2
TGTGCCAGTAGTACTCCTACAGGGGCGGGCTATGGCTACACCTTC
CASSTPTGAGYGYTF
>.|TRBV15|TRBD2|TRBJ2-5
TGTGCCACCAGCAGAGGTCTAGCGGGGGAGACCCAGTACTTC
CATSRGLAGETQYF
>few|TRBV6-6|.|TRBJ1-1
TGTGCCAGCAGCCCCCGCACTGAAGCTTTCTTT
CASSPRTEAFF
>.|TRBV5-1|TRBD2|TRBJ2-7
TGCGCCAGCAGCTGGGGTCCTGAGCGGGGAATGGACGAGCAGTACTTC
CASSWGPERGMDEQYF
>few|TRBV11-2|.|TRBJ2-5
TGTGCCAGCAGCCGCTCGGATACCCAGTACTTC
CASSRSDTQYF
>many|TRBV6-4|.|TRBJ2-3
TGTGCCAGCAGTGAGCAGGGCCGCACAGATACGCAGTATTTT
CASSEQGRTDTQYF
>few|TRBV5-6|.|TRBJ1-1
TGTGCCAGCCAAGGACATCCGAACACTGAAGCTTTCTTT
CASQGHPNTEAFF
>few|TRBV29-1|.|TRBJ2-3
TGCAGCGTTGAGAGGGTATCTAGCACAGATACGCAGTATTTT
CSVERVSSTDTQYF
>many|TRBV29-1|TRBD1|TRBJ1-5
TGCAGCGTTGGCAGTGGGACAGACCAGCCCCAGCATTTT
CSVGSGTDQPQHF
>few|TRBV15|TRBD1|TRBJ2-7
TGTGCCACCAGCAGAGATCTAGGGGGCCTAGTTGAGCAGTACTTC
CATSRDLGGLVEQYF
>.|TRBV6-5|TRBD1|TRBJ2-7
TGTGCCAGCAGTCGGGACAGGGACTACGAGCAGTACTTC
CASSRDRDYEQYF
>.|TRBV12-3/TRBV12-4|TRBD1|TRBJ1-2
TGTGCCAGCAGTTTAGTAGGGGGCTCCAATGGCTACACCTTC
CASSLVGGSNGYTF
>.|TRBV30|TRBD2|TRBJ2-3
TGTGCCTGGAGTGTACTGGCGGGGGACCTGGATACGCAGTATTTT
CAWSVLAGDLDTQYF
>few|TRBV28|.|TRBJ1-1
TGTGCCAGCATTATCCAGGGAGACACTGAAGCTTTCTTT
CASIIQGDTEAFF
>few|TRBV6-2/TRBV6-3|TRBD2|TRBJ2-5
TGTGCCAGCAGAGGGCCCGCGGGGGGCCAAGAGACCCAGTACTTC
CASRGPAGGQETQYF